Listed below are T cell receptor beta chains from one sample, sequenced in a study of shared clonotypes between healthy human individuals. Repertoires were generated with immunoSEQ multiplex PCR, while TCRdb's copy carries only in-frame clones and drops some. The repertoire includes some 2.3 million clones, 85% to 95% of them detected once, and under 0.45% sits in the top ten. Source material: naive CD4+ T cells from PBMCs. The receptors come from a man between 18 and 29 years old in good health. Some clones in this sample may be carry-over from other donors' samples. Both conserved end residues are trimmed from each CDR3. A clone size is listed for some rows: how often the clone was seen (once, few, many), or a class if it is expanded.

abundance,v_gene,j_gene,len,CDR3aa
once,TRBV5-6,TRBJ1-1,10,ASSLAAGKAF
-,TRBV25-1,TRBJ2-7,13,ASSEIAGAYYEQY
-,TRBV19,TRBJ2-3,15,ASSPYPGTGVTDTQY
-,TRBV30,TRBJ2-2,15,AFHRTSGRANTGELF
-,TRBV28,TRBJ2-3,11,ASGLAGTDTQY
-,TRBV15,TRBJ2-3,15,ATSRGGTSEFTDTQY
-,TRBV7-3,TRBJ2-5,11,ASSTLGSETQY
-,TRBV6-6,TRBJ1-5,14,ASSPQGQGYNQPQH
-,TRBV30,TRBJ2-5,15,AWSKSDRGRKGETQY
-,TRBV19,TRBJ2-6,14,ASTLAQNPGANVLT
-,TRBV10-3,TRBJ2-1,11,AIGEPLGNEQF
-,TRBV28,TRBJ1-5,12,ASSHPSGHQPQH
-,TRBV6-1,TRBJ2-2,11,ASNRPYTGELF
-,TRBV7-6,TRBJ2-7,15,ASSLGKIRDLSGEQY
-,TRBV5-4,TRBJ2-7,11,ASSFGGDYEQY
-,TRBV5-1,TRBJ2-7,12,ASSIMDSSYEQY
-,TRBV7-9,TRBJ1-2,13,ASSDTLGQGGGYT
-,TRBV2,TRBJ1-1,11,ASSESRGTEAF
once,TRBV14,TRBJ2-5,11,ASSRGRQETQY
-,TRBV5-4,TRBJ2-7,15,ASSLSVAGRGAHEQY
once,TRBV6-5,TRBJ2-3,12,ASKETGGADTQY
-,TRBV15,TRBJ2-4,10,ATSILRNIQY
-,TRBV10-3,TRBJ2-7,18,AISEPGDRGHSGSSYEQY
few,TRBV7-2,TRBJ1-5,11,ASRQGINQPQH
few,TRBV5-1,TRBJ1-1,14,ASSLEGGRVNTEAF
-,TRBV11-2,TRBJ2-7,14,ASSLGTRTYLYEQY
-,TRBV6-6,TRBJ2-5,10,ASSYSEETQY
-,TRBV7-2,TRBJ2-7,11,ASSPAGPTEQY
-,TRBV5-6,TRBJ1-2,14,ASSLAGDRDGYGYT
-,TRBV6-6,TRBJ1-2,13,ASSTPRQGYYGYT
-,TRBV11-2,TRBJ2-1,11,ASRVRGTNEQF
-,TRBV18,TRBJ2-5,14,ASSLNPGTGGETQY
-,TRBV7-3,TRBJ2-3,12,ASSLAGYTDTQY
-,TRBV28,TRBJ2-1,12,ASRGGTGANEQF
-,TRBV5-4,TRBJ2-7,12,ASSLGQGGYEQY
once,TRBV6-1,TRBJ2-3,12,ASSEITGADTQY
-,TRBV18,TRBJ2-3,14,ASSPNGVISTDTQY
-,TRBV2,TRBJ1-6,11,ASSERQGSPLH
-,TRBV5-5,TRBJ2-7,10,ASSFRLDEQY
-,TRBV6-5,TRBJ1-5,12,ASSSGNGNQPQH
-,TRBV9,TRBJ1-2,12,ASSVLGQFSGYT
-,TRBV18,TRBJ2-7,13,ASSLPGGLAYEQY
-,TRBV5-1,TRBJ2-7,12,ASSLTGGVDEQY
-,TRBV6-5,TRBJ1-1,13,ASSHRPTADTEAF
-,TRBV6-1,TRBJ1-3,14,ASSEGRGSRGDTIY
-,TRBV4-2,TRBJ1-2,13,ASSLGDSADYGYT
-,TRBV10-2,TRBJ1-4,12,ASRGTATNEKLF
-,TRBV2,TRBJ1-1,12,ASSSQNMNTEAF
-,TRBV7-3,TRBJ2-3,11,ASSGGRTDTQY
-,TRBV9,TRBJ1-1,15,ASSVGPLTLGNTEAF
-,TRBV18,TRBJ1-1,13,ASSSGLPRNTEAF
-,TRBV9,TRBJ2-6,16,ASSVGQGGSFGANVLT
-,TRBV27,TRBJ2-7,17,ASSSTGQGSGRFVYEQY